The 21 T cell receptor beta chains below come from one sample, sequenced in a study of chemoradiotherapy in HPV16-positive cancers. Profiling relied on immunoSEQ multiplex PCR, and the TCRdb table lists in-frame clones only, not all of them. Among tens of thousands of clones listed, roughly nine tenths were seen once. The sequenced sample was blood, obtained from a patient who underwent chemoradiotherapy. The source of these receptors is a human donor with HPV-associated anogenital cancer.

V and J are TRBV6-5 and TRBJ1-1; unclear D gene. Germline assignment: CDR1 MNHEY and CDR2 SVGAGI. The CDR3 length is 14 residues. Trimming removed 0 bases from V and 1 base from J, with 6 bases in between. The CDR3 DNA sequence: TGTGCCAGCAGTTACTCGTATAGGAACACTGAAGCTTTCTTT. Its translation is CASSYSYRNTEAFF.

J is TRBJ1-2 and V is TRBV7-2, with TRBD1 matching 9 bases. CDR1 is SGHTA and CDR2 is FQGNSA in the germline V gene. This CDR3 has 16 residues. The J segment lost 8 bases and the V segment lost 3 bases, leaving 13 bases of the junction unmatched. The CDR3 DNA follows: TGTGCCAGCAGCTTCCCTGAGGGACAGGGAGTCCGGGGCTACACCTTC. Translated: CASSFPEGQGVRGYTF.

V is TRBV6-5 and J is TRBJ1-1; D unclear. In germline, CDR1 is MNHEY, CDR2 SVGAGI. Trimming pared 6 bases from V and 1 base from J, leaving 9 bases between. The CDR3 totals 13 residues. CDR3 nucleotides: TGTGCCAGCAGATCGCTTAGGAACACTGAAGCTTTCTTT. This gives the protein CASRSLRNTEAFF.

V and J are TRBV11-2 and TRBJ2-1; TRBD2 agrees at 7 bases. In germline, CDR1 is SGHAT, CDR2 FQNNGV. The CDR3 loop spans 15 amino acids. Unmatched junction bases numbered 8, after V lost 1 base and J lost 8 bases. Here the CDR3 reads CASSLGFGGRDEQFF. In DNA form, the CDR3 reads TGTGCCAGCAGCTTAGGATTTGGCGGGAGAGATGAGCAGTTCTTC.

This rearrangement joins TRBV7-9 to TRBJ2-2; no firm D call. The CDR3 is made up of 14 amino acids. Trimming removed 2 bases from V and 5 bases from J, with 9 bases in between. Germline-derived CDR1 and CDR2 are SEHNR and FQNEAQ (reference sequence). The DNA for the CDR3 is TGTGCCAGCAGCTTAATCCGAACTACCGGGGAGCTGTTTTTT. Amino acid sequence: CASSLIRTTGELFF. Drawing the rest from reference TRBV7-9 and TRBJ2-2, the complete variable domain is DTGVSQNPRHKITKRGQNVTFRCDPISEHNRLYWYRQTLGQGPEFLTYFQNEAQLEKSRLLSDRFSAERPKGSFSTLEIQRTEQGDSAMYLCASSLIRTTGELFFGEGSRLTVL.

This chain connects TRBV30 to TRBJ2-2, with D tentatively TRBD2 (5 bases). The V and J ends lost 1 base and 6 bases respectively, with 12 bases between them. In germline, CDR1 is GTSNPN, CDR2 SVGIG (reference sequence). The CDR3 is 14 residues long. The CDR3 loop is CAWSGASLAGELFF. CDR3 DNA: TGTGCCTGGAGTGGGGCTAGCCTGGCCGGGGAGCTGTTTTTT.

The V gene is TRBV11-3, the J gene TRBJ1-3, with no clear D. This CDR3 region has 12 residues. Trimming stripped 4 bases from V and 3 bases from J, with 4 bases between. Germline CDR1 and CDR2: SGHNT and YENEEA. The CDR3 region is CASSSGGNTIYF. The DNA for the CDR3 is TGTGCCAGCAGCTCGGGTGGAAACACCATATATTTT. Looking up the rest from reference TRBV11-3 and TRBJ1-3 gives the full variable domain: EAGVVQSPRYKIIEKKQPVAFWCNPISGHNTLYWYLQNLGQGPELLIRYENEEAVDDSQLPKDRFSAERLKGVDSTLKIQPAELGDSAVYLCASSSGGNTIYFGEGSWLTVV.

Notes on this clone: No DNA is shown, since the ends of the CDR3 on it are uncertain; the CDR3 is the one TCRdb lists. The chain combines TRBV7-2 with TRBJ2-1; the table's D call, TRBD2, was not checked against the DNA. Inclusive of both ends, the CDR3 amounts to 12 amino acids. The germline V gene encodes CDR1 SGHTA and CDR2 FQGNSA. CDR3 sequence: CASSLVAGGAFF.

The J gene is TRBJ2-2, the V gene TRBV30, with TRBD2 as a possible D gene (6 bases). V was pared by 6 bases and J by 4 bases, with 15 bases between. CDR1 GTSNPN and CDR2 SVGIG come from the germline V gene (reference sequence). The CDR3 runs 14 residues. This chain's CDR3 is CACTSGSGTGELFF. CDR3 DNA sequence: TGTGCCTGTACGAGCGGGTCTGGCACCGGGGAGCTGTTTTTT.

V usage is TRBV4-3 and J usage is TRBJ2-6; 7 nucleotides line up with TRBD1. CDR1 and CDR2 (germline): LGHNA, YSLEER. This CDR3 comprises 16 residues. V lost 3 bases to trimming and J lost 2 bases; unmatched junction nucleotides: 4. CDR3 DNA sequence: TGCGCCAGCAGCCACAGGGGGATAGCTGGGGCCAACGTCCTGACTTTC. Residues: CASSHRGIAGANVLTF.

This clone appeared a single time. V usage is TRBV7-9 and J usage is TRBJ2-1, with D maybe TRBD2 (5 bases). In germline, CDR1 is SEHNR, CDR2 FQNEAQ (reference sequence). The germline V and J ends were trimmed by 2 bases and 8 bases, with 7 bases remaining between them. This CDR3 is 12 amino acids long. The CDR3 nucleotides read TGTGCCAGCAGCTTACGGGAAGATGAGCAGTTCTTC. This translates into CASSLREDEQFF. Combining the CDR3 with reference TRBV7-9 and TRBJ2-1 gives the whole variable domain DTGVSQNPRHKITKRGQNVTFRCDPISEHNRLYWYRQTLGQGPEFLTYFQNEAQLEKSRLLSDRFSAERPKGSFSTLEIQRTEQGDSAMYLCASSLREDEQFFGPGTRLTVL.

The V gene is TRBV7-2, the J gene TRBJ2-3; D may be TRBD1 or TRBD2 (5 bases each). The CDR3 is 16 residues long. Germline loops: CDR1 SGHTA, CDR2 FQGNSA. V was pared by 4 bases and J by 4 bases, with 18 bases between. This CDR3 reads CASSSGPGGNADTQYF. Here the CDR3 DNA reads TGTGCCAGCAGCTCGGGGCCGGGTGGCAATGCAGATACGCAGTATTTT. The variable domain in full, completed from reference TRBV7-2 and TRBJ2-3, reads GAGVSQSPSNKVTEKGKDVELRCDPISGHTALYWYRQSLGQGLEFLIYFQGNSAPDKSGLPSDRFSAERTGGSVSTLTIQRTQQEDSAVYLCASSSGPGGNADTQYFGPGTRLTVL.

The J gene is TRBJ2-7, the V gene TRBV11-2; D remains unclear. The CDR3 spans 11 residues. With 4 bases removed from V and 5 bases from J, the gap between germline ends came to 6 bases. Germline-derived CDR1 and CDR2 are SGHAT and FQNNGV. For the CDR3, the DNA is TGTGCCAGCAGCTCCCCGAACGAGCAGTACTTC. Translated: CASSSPNEQYF.

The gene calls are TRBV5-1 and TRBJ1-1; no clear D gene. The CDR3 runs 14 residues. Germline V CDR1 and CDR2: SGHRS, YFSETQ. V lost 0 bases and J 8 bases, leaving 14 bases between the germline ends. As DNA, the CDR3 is TGCGCCAGCAGCTTGGTTCGGCGGCTGGGAGAAGCTTTCTTT. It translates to CASSLVRRLGEAFF.

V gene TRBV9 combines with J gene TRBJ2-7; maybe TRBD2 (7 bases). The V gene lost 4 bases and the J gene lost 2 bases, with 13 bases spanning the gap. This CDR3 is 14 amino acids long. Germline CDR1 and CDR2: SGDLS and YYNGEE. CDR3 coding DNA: TGTGCCAGCAGCCGAGGGGGGGAAGCCTACGAGCAGTACTTC. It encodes CASSRGGEAYEQYF.

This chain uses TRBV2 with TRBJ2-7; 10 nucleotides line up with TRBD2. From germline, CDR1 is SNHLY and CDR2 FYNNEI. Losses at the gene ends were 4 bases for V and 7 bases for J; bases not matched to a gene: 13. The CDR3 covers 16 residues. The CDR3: CASSVRRAGGPGEQYF. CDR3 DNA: TGTGCCAGCAGTGTGAGGCGAGCGGGAGGGCCAGGAGAGCAGTACTTC. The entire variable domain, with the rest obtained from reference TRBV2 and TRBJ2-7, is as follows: EPEVTQTPSHQVTQMGQEVILRCVPISNHLYFYWYRQILGQKVEFLVSFYNNEISEKSEIFDDQFSVERPDGSNFTLKIRSTKLEDSAMYFCASSVRRAGGPGEQYFGPGTRLTVT.

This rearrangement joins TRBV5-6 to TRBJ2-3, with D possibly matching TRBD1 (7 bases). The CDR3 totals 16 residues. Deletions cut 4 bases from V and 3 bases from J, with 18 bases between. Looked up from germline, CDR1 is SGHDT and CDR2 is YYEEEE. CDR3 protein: CASSKAQGGWTDTQYF. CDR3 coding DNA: TGTGCCAGCAGCAAGGCGCAGGGGGGTTGGACAGATACGCAGTATTTT.

The CDR3 DNA follows: TGTGCCAGCAGCGCGTCACTAGCGGGGGGGAGGAGGACAGATACGCAGTATTTT. Residues: CASSASLAGGRRTDTQYF. The V call is TRBV7-2, the J call TRBJ2-3, with TRBD2 matching over 13 bases. The germline gives CDR1 SGHTA, CDR2 FQGNSA. The ends lost 5 bases at V and 3 bases at J; junction bases unmatched: 11. The CDR3 has 18 residues.

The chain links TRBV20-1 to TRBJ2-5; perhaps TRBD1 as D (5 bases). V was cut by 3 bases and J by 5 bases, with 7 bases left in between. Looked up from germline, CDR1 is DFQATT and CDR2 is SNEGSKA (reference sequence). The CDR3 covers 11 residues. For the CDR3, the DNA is TGCAGTGCTAGTAAGGGGGAGACCCAGTACTTC. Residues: CSASKGETQYF.

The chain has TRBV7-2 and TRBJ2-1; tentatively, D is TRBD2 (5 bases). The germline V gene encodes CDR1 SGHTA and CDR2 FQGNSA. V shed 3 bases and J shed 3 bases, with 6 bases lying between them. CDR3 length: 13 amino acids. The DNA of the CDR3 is TGTGCCAGCAGCTTCCGGGACTACAATGAGCAGTTCTTC. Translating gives CASSFRDYNEQFF.

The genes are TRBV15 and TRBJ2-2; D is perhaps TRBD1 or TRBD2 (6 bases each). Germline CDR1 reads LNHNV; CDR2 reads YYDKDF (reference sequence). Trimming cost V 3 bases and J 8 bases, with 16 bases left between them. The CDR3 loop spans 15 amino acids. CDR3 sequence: CATSSRGGPKGELFF. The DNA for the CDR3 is TGTGCCACCAGCAGCCGAGGGGGGCCGAAAGGGGAGCTGTTTTTT.